These T cell receptor beta chains were read from a single sample in a study of CD8 T cells in Susac syndrome. TCRdb re-called the immunoSEQ multiplex PCR reads with MiXCR, one entry per CDR3 protein. The sample has about 200,000 distinct CDR3 sequences; nearly 97% are singletons. Sequenced material: CD4+ T cells from PBMCs. These TCRs come from a human donor with multiple sclerosis. The CDR3 runs from the conserved cysteine through the conserved F or W. The order of the fields is V gene, J gene, D gene, clone size, CDR3 DNA, CDR3 protein. The D gene is left open where the match is weak. A clone size is listed for some rows: how often the clone was seen (once, few, many), or a class if it is expanded.

v_call: TRBV6-1
j_call: TRBJ1-1
d_call: .
clone_size: .
cdr3_nt: TGTGCCAGCGCCGCATTGTCGGGGCGAACTGAAGCTTTCTTT
cdr3_aa: CASAALSGRTEAFF

v_call: TRBV18
j_call: TRBJ2-5
d_call: TRBD2
clone_size: .
cdr3_nt: TGTGCCAGCTCACCGAACCCCCATAGCGGGGGGGGGTACCAAGAGACCCAGTACTTC
cdr3_aa: CASSPNPHSGGGYQETQYF

v_call: TRBV30
j_call: TRBJ2-7
d_call: .
clone_size: .
cdr3_nt: TGTGCCTGGAGTCAAGCTGGGGACGAGCAGTACTTC
cdr3_aa: CAWSQAGDEQYF

v_call: TRBV5-4
j_call: TRBJ2-1
d_call: TRBD2
clone_size: .
cdr3_nt: TGTGCCAGCAGCCAGGTCGGGCGGGGGGGAAGTGAGCAGTTCTTC
cdr3_aa: CASSQVGRGGSEQFF

v_call: TRBV4-1
j_call: TRBJ2-2
d_call: TRBD1
clone_size: .
cdr3_nt: TGCGCCAGCAGCCAAGGGAGACAGGGAGACACCGGGGAGCTGTTTTTT
cdr3_aa: CASSQGRQGDTGELFF

v_call: TRBV4-2
j_call: TRBJ1-6
d_call: .
clone_size: once
cdr3_nt: TGTGCCAGCAGCCCAGTAGGACGTGGGGATTCACCCCTCCACTTT
cdr3_aa: CASSPVGRGDSPLHF

v_call: TRBV13
j_call: TRBJ2-1
d_call: .
clone_size: once
cdr3_nt: TGTGCCAGCAGCTGGCGGGACTCATCCTACAATGAGCAGTTCTTC
cdr3_aa: CASSWRDSSYNEQFF

v_call: TRBV5-1
j_call: TRBJ2-7
d_call: .
clone_size: .
cdr3_nt: TGCGCCAGCAGACCTGCCGGGACTTACGAGCAGTACTTC
cdr3_aa: CASRPAGTYEQYF

v_call: TRBV29-1
j_call: TRBJ1-1
d_call: .
clone_size: .
cdr3_nt: TGCAGCGCGGGGGGAATGAACACTGAAGCTTTCTTT
cdr3_aa: CSAGGMNTEAFF

v_call: TRBV2
j_call: TRBJ2-1
d_call: .
clone_size: .
cdr3_nt: TGTGCCAGCAGCGTCCAGAGGGGTAGCGGCTCCTACAATGAGCAGTTCTTC
cdr3_aa: CASSVQRGSGSYNEQFF

v_call: TRBV19
j_call: TRBJ2-7
d_call: .
clone_size: .
cdr3_nt: TGTGCCAGTAGTATAGATTGGACGGGAGAGCAGTACTTC
cdr3_aa: CASSIDWTGEQYF

v_call: TRBV27
j_call: TRBJ1-2
d_call: TRBD1
clone_size: .
cdr3_nt: TGTGCCAGCAGTTCCGGTGACAGGGGGCGTTTAGATGGCTACACCTTC
cdr3_aa: CASSSGDRGRLDGYTF

v_call: TRBV3-1
j_call: TRBJ2-6
d_call: .
clone_size: few
cdr3_nt: TGTGCCAGCAGCCTTACCACCTCTGGGGCCAACGTCCTGACTTTC
cdr3_aa: CASSLTTSGANVLTF

v_call: TRBV5-4
j_call: TRBJ2-7
d_call: .
clone_size: .
cdr3_nt: TGTGCCAGCAGCCCTACTAGTGACTCCTACGAGCAGTACTTC
cdr3_aa: CASSPTSDSYEQYF

v_call: TRBV15
j_call: TRBJ1-2
d_call: TRBD1
clone_size: .
cdr3_nt: TGTGCCACCAGCACCGGGACAGGGGCCCCTAACTATGGCTACACCTTC
cdr3_aa: CATSTGTGAPNYGYTF

v_call: TRBV25-1
j_call: TRBJ1-6
d_call: TRBD1
clone_size: .
cdr3_nt: TGTGCCAGCAGCGTACAGGGGAGATCACCCCTCCACTTT
cdr3_aa: CASSVQGRSPLHF

v_call: TRBV20-1
j_call: TRBJ2-1
d_call: TRBD1
clone_size: .
cdr3_nt: TGCAGTGCTAGAGATCCCAAAGACAGGGAAAGGAACAATGAGCAGTTCTTC
cdr3_aa: CSARDPKDRERNNEQFF

v_call: TRBV20-1
j_call: TRBJ1-3
d_call: .
clone_size: .
cdr3_nt: TGCAGTGCTAGCAGGGGAGGCTCTGGAAACACCATATATTTT
cdr3_aa: CSASRGGSGNTIYF

v_call: TRBV28
j_call: TRBJ2-7
d_call: .
clone_size: .
cdr3_nt: TGTGCCAGCACTGATGGGTCCACCTACGAGCAGTACTTC
cdr3_aa: CASTDGSTYEQYF

v_call: TRBV14
j_call: TRBJ1-2
d_call: TRBD1
clone_size: .
cdr3_nt: TGTGCCAGCAGCCAGGCCGGGACAGGGGTTCGTGGCTACACCTTC
cdr3_aa: CASSQAGTGVRGYTF

v_call: TRBV5-1
j_call: TRBJ1-6
d_call: .
clone_size: .
cdr3_nt: TGCGCCAGCAGCTTGGACTGGGGTGATTCACCCCTCCACTTT
cdr3_aa: CASSLDWGDSPLHF

v_call: TRBV6-6
j_call: TRBJ2-7
d_call: .
clone_size: .
cdr3_nt: TGTGCCAGCAGTTCCCCCGGAGGGATCTCCTACGAGCAGTACTTC
cdr3_aa: CASSSPGGISYEQYF

v_call: TRBV6-6
j_call: TRBJ1-1
d_call: .
clone_size: .
cdr3_nt: TGTGCCAGCAGTTACCCGCTAATGGGACAAAACACTGAAGCTTTCTTT
cdr3_aa: CASSYPLMGQNTEAFF

v_call: TRBV13
j_call: TRBJ1-6
d_call: TRBD1
clone_size: once
cdr3_nt: TGTGCCAGCAGCGGCCGGGACAGGGGAGAGTATAATTCACCCCTCCACTTT
cdr3_aa: CASSGRDRGEYNSPLHF

v_call: TRBV6-6
j_call: TRBJ1-1
d_call: .
clone_size: .
cdr3_nt: TGTGCCAGCAGTGGGGCGTCGGCGAGCGCTGAAGCTTTCTTT
cdr3_aa: CASSGASASAEAFF

v_call: TRBV5-4
j_call: TRBJ2-5
d_call: TRBD1
clone_size: .
cdr3_nt: TGTGCCAGCAGCCGCCTCTCTGGACAGGAAGGACAAGAGACCCAGTACTTC
cdr3_aa: CASSRLSGQEGQETQYF

v_call: TRBV24-1
j_call: TRBJ2-6
d_call: .
clone_size: .
cdr3_nt: TGTGCCACCAGTGATCAAGGAGGTTACAAAAAATCTGGGGCCAACGTCCTGACTTTC
cdr3_aa: CATSDQGGYKKSGANVLTF

v_call: TRBV20-1
j_call: TRBJ2-1
d_call: .
clone_size: .
cdr3_nt: TGCAGTGCTAGAGATGATGGGGGAATCAAGTTCGAGCAGTTCTTC
cdr3_aa: CSARDDGGIKFEQFF

v_call: TRBV25-1
j_call: TRBJ2-3
d_call: .
clone_size: .
cdr3_nt: TGTGCCAGCAGTAAGAAAGGGGTGACAGATACGCAGTATTTT
cdr3_aa: CASSKKGVTDTQYF

v_call: TRBV9
j_call: TRBJ2-1
d_call: .
clone_size: .
cdr3_nt: TGTGCCAGCAGCGTAGGACCGGGGGAATACAATGAGCAGTTCTTC
cdr3_aa: CASSVGPGEYNEQFF

v_call: TRBV29-1
j_call: TRBJ2-7
d_call: .
clone_size: .
cdr3_nt: TGCAGCGTAGGGACACAACTTTCCTACGAGCAGTACTTC
cdr3_aa: CSVGTQLSYEQYF

v_call: TRBV20-1
j_call: TRBJ1-5
d_call: TRBD1
clone_size: .
cdr3_nt: TGCAGTGCTAGAGGGAGAGGACAGGGGGCACGTCAGCCCCAGCATTTT
cdr3_aa: CSARGRGQGARQPQHF

v_call: TRBV27
j_call: TRBJ1-6
d_call: .
clone_size: .
cdr3_nt: TGTGCCAGCAGTTTTGGGCTAAGAAATTCACCCCTCCACTTT
cdr3_aa: CASSFGLRNSPLHF

v_call: TRBV6-1
j_call: TRBJ1-2
d_call: .
clone_size: once
cdr3_nt: TGTGCCAGCAGGGCCCGAACGACAGCTTCGGTGGGCTACACCTTC
cdr3_aa: CASRARTTASVGYTF

v_call: TRBV9
j_call: TRBJ1-6
d_call: .
clone_size: .
cdr3_nt: TGTGCCAGCAGCGTAGGGCAGGGATCCTATAATTCACCCCTCCACTTT
cdr3_aa: CASSVGQGSYNSPLHF

v_call: TRBV9
j_call: TRBJ2-3
d_call: .
clone_size: .
cdr3_nt: TGTGCCAGCAGCGTAGGTAGCGCAAGGCCGCAAGCAGATACGCAGTATTTT
cdr3_aa: CASSVGSARPQADTQYF

v_call: TRBV5-4
j_call: TRBJ2-2
d_call: .
clone_size: .
cdr3_nt: TGTGCCAGCAGCTCGCCGGGACTGATGAACACCGGGGAGCTGTTTTTT
cdr3_aa: CASSSPGLMNTGELFF

v_call: TRBV5-4
j_call: TRBJ1-1
d_call: .
clone_size: .
cdr3_nt: TGTGCCAGCAGCTCCCCTGACATATATCTCGGGGCTGAAGCTTTCTTT
cdr3_aa: CASSSPDIYLGAEAFF

v_call: TRBV20-1
j_call: TRBJ2-7
d_call: TRBD1
clone_size: .
cdr3_nt: TGCAGTGCTAGCCCCATAGACAGGGCGGTCTACGAGCAGTACTTC
cdr3_aa: CSASPIDRAVYEQYF

v_call: TRBV2
j_call: TRBJ2-2
d_call: TRBD1
clone_size: .
cdr3_nt: TGTGCCAGCGAGCCCCCTGGGACAGGAGGGGCGAACACCGGGGAGCTGTTTTTT
cdr3_aa: CASEPPGTGGANTGELFF

v_call: TRBV7-9
j_call: TRBJ2-1
d_call: .
clone_size: .
cdr3_nt: TGTGCCAGCAGCCAGACGCGTGCGGCGGCCTACAATGAGCAGTTCTTC
cdr3_aa: CASSQTRAAAYNEQFF

v_call: TRBV3-1
j_call: TRBJ2-7
d_call: TRBD1
clone_size: .
cdr3_nt: TGTGCCAGCAGCCAAGCGACGACAGGGGTGTTCAAGGAGCAGTACTTC
cdr3_aa: CASSQATTGVFKEQYF